The 8 T cell receptor beta chains given below trace back to one sample, sequenced in a study of T cell repertoires in cytomegalovirus infection. TCRdb reanalysed the reads using MiXCR and keeps one entry per CDR3 protein. The table includes 200,000 to 250,000 distinct CDR3 sequences, approximately 24% detected once. The sequenced sample was CD8+ T cells from PBMCs. These receptors were collected from a human donor in good health (CMV status not recorded). Some clones in this sample may be carry-over from other donors' samples.

The J gene is TRBJ1-2, the V gene TRBV6-1; D uncertain. The CDR3 is made up of 10 amino acids. V was shortened by 10 bases and J by 4 bases, with 7 bases between the two germline ends. Germline CDR1 MNHNS, CDR2 SASEGT. The CDR3 nucleotides are TGTGCCACCCACAGCTATGGCTACACCTTC. As protein: CATHSYGYTF.

The chain recombines TRBV10-3 with TRBJ1-1; D is unresolved. CDR1 and CDR2 (germline): ENHRY, SYGVKD. The CDR3 length is 11 residues. Trimming shortened V by 4 bases and J by 11 bases, and 11 bases separated the two germline ends. This CDR3 reads CAISARGEAFF. The DNA of the CDR3 is TGTGCCATCAGTGCCCGGGGAGAGGCTTTCTTT.

This clonotype was counted only a few times. The chain combines TRBV20-1 with TRBJ1-2; a possible D gene is TRBD1 (5 bases). Germline V gives CDR1 DFQATT, CDR2 SNEGSKA (reference sequence). V dropped 5 bases and J dropped 7 bases, with 23 bases sitting between them. This CDR3 is built from 15 residues. CDR3 in amino acids: CSALGRGVYSGGYTF. As DNA, the CDR3 is TGCAGTGCTTTGGGAAGGGGAGTATATTCGGGTGGCTACACCTTC.

The chain employs TRBV7-8 and TRBJ1-1; D might be TRBD1 (5 bases). Trimming left V 2 bases short and J 0 bases short, with 16 bases between. The germline gives CDR1 SGHVS, CDR2 FQNEAQ. This CDR3 is 17 amino acids long. The CDR3 region has the DNA TGTGCCAGCAGCTTATCACCTCTCAAGGACATGAACACTGAAGCTTTCTTT. It encodes CASSLSPLKDMNTEAFF.

The J gene is TRBJ2-7, the V gene TRBV29-1, with 9 bases that match TRBD1. The germline gives CDR1 SQVTM, CDR2 ANQGSEA. V gave up 0 bases and J gave up 2 bases; unmatched junction bases: 5. This CDR3 has 15 residues. CDR3 protein: CSVEDWTGEAYEQYF. Here the CDR3 DNA reads TGCAGCGTTGAAGATTGGACAGGGGAAGCCTACGAGCAGTACTTC.

The V call is TRBV12-3 or TRBV12-4, the J call TRBJ1-1, with 7 bases identical to TRBD1. The V gene end was trimmed by 7 bases and the J gene end by 10 bases; junction bases not matched to a gene: 12. This CDR3 region has 13 residues. CDR3 in DNA: TGTGCCAGCACTCCTGGGACAGATTATGTAGCTTTCTTT. Its translation: CASTPGTDYVAFF.

V gene TRBV10-3 combines with J gene TRBJ1-1; D is ambiguous. V lost 2 bases, J lost 1 base, and 11 bases lay in between. Germline loops: CDR1 ENHRY, CDR2 SYGVKD. The CDR3 runs 15 residues. Written as DNA, the CDR3 is TGTGCCATCAGTGAGCCATCGACCGGGAACACTGAAGCTTTCTTT. This translates into CAISEPSTGNTEAFF.

The V gene is TRBV7-9, the J gene TRBJ1-2; no reliable D call. The germline CDR1 and CDR2 sequences are SEHNR and FQNEAQ (reference sequence). Trimming shortened V by 2 bases and J by 8 bases, and 6 bases separated the two germline ends. This CDR3 contains 11 residues. The CDR3 nucleotides read TGTGCCAGCAGCTTACTTGAGGGCTACACCTTC. This codes for CASSLLEGYTF.